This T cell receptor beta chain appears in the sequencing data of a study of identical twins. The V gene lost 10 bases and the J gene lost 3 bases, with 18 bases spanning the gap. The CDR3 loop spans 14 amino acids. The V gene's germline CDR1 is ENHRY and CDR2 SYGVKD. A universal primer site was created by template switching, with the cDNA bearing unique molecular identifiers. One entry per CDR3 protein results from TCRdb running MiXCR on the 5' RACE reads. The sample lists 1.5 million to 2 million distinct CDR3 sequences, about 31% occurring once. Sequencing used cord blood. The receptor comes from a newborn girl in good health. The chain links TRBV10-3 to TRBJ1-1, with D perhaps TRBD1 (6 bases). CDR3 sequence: CATGKQGGDTEAFF. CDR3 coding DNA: TGTGCCACCGGGAAACAGGGTGGGGACACTGAAGCTTTCTTT.